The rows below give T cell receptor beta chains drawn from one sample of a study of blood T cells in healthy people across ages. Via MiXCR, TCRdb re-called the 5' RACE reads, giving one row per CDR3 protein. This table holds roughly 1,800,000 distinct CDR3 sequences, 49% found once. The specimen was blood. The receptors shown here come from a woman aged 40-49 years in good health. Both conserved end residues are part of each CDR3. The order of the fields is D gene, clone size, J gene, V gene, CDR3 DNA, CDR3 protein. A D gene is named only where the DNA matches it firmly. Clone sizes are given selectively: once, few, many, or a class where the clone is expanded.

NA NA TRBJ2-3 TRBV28 TGTGCCAGCAGTTCAACCACCAGGGGCCGTTTAGATACGCAGTATTTT CASSSTTRGRLDTQYF
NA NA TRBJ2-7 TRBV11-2 TGTGCCAGCAGCCCCTTGGGCAGGATGGGAACCGAGCAGTACTTC CASSPLGRMGTEQYF
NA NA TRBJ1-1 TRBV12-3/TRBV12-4 TGTGCCAGCAGTTCCCAGACCCTAAGGAACACTGAAGCTTTCTTT CASSSQTLRNTEAFF
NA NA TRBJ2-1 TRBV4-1 TGCGCCAGCAGCCAAGAGATACTACACAATGAGCAGTTCTTC CASSQEILHNEQFF
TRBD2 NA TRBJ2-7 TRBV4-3 TGCGCCAGCAGCCTCTTCGGCGGGGGGTCCTACGAGCAGTACTTC CASSLFGGGSYEQYF
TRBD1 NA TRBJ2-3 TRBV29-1 TGCAGCGTTGATAACAGGGGGGGCACAGATACGCAGTATTTT CSVDNRGGTDTQYF
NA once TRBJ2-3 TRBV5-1 TGCGCCAGCAGCCCCTCTCAGGACAGCTATCGATCAGATACGCAGTATTTT CASSPSQDSYRSDTQYF
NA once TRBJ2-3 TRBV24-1 TGTGCCACCAGTGACCCGAGCACCGCAGATACGCAGTATTTT CATSDPSTADTQYF
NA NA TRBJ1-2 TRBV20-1 TGCAGTGCTAGAGGGCAGACAAGCAGCTATGGCTACACCTTC CSARGQTSSYGYTF
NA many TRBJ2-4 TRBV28 TGTGCCAGCAAGCGTGGAGGACCCATCTCGGACATTCAGTACTTC CASKRGGPISDIQYF
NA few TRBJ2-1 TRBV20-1 TGCAGTGCTACGGGGAAAAAGAGCTCCTACAATGAGCAGTTCTTC CSATGKKSSYNEQFF
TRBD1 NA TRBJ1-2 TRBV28 TGTGCCAGCAGTATCCCCGGACAGGACTATGGCTACACCTTC CASSIPGQDYGYTF
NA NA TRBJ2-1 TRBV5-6 TGTGCCAGCACCGATAGCAGGGGGGGAGCGAATGAGCAGTTCTTC CASTDSRGGANEQFF
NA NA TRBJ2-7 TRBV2 TGTGCCAGCACGGGATATATTTACGAGCAGTACTTC CASTGYIYEQYF
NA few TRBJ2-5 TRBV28 TGTGCCAGCAGAGGAACCGTTATCGGGGAGACCCAGTACTTC CASRGTVIGETQYF
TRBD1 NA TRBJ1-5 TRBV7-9 TGTGCCAGCAGTCGTATAGGGGGCGACAATCAGCCCCAGCATTTT CASSRIGGDNQPQHF
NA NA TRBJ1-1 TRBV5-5 TGTGCCAGCAGCTTCCCCGGAACTGAAGCTTTCTTT CASSFPGTEAFF
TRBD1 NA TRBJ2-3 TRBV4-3 TGCGCCAGCTACAGGGGGAAATCAGATACGCAGTATTTT CASYRGKSDTQYF
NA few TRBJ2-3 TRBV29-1 TGCAGCGTCCCGTCTCAGGGTCCGTGGACAGATACGCAGTATTTT CSVPSQGPWTDTQYF
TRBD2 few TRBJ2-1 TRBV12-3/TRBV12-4 TGTGCCAGCAGCAGAAGCGGGGGGGGAACCTACAATGAGCAGTTCTTC CASSRSGGGTYNEQFF
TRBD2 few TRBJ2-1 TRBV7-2 TGTGCCAGCAGCTTAGACTCACTAGCGGGGGGTCGAGAGCAGTTCTTC CASSLDSLAGGREQFF
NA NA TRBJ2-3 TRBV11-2 TGTGCCAGCAGCTTAGATACGACAGCTCGGAGGGCAGATACGCAGTATTTT CASSLDTTARRADTQYF
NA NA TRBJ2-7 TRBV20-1 TGCAGTGCTAGCGGAACTCAGGGTAATGGCTACGAGCAGTACTTC CSASGTQGNGYEQYF
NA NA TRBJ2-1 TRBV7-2 TGTGCCAGCAGCCCGGGACTGTCAATTACCAATGAGCAGTTCTTC CASSPGLSITNEQFF
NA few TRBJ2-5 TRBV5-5 TGTGCCAGCAGCTTGGTTCTGTACCAAGAGACCCAGTACTTC CASSLVLYQETQYF
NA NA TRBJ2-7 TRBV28 TGTGCCAGCAGTGATAGACAGGACTGGGGCGAGCAGTACTTC CASSDRQDWGEQYF
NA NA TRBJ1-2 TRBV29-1 TGCAGCGTTGAGGCTAGGTTTAACTGTGGCTACACCTTC CSVEARFNCGYTF
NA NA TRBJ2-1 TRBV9 TGTGCCAGCAGCGTAGGTTGGGGGAAGGAGCAGTTCTTC CASSVGWGKEQFF
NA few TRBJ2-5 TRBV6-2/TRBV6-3 TGTGCCAGCGGGTTACTGACAGGAAAAGAGACCCAGTACTTC CASGLLTGKETQYF
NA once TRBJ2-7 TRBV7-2 TGTGCCAGCAGCAAACCCGGGGAAATCTCCTACGAGCAGTACTTC CASSKPGEISYEQYF
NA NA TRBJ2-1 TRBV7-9 TGTGCCAGCAGGGGGAATGGGCAGTTCTTC CASRGNGQFF
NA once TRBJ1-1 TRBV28 TGTGCCAGCACCCGAGGAGGAACCCTCACTGAAGCTTTCTTT CASTRGGTLTEAFF
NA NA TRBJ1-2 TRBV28 TGTGCCAGCAGTTTATTTACAGAAAGCTATGGCTACACCTTC CASSLFTESYGYTF
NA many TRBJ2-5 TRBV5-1 TGCGCCAGCAGCTTCGCCGAAGAGACCCAGTACTTC CASSFAEETQYF
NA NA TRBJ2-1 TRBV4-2 TGTGCCAGCAGCCCCACCATCGGGGGATACAGCAATGAGCAGTTCTTC CASSPTIGGYSNEQFF
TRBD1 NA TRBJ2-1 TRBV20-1 TGCAGTACTCGACGGACAGGACCATCAAACAATGAGCAGTTCTTC CSTRRTGPSNNEQFF
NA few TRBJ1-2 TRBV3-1 TGTGCCAGCAGCCCACAGCGAGCAGCTTCCTATGGCTACACCTTC CASSPQRAASYGYTF
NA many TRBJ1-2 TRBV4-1 TGCGCCAGCAGCCAAGACGACCGATATGGCTACACCTTC CASSQDDRYGYTF
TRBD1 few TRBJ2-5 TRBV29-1 TGCAGCGTTGAACAGGGGGTACGGGAGACCCAGTACTTC CSVEQGVRETQYF
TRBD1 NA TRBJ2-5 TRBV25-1 TGTGCCAGCAGTGATTCTTGGAGACAGGGAAAGGAAGAGACCCAGTACTTC CASSDSWRQGKEETQYF
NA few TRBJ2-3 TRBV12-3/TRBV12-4 TGTGCCAGCTCCTATGGTGGGTCTAGGGGCACAGATACGCAGTATTTT CASSYGGSRGTDTQYF
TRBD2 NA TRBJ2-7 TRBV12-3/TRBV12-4 TGTGCCAGCAGTTTTCGTGGGGGGGAGTCCTACGAGCAGTACTTC CASSFRGGESYEQYF
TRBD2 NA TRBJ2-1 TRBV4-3 TGCGCCAGCAGCCATGTCGCGGGGGGCCTATACTACGGCAATGAGCAGTTCTTC CASSHVAGGLYYGNEQFF
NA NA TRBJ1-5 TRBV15 TGTGCCACCAGCCCCGGTGAAGGGAGCAATCAGCCCCAGCATTTT CATSPGEGSNQPQHF
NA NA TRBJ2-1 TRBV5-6 TGTGCCGGCAGCTTTGAGAAGGGGTACTACAATGAGCAGTTCTTC CAGSFEKGYYNEQFF
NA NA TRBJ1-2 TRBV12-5 TGTGCTAGTGGTTTGGGGGACGGAATCTATGGCTACACCTTC CASGLGDGIYGYTF
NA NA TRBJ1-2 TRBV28 TGTGCCAGCAGTTTAGACTTGGGTCCCTATGGCTACACCTTC CASSLDLGPYGYTF
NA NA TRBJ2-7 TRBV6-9 TGTGCCAGCAGTACAGGGAGATTGAACGAGCAGTACTTC CASSTGRLNEQYF
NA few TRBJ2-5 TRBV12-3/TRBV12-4 TGTGCCAGCAGTTTCCCTCCTCACAAAGAGACCCAGTACTTC CASSFPPHKETQYF